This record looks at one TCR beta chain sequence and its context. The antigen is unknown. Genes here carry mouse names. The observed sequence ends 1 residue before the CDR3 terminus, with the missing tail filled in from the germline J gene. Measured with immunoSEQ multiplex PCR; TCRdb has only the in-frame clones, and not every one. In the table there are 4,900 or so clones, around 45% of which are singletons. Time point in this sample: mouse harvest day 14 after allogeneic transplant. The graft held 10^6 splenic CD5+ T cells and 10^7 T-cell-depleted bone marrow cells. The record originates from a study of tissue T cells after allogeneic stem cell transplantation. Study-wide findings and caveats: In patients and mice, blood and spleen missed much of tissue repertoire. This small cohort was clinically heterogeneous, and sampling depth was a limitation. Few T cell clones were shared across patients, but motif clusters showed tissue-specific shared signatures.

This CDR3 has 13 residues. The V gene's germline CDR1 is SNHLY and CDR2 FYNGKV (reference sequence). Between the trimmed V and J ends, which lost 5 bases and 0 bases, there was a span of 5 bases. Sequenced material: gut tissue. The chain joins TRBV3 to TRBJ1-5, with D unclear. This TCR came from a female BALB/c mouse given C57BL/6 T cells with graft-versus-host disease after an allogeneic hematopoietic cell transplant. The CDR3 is CASSASNNQAPLF. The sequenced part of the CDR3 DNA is TGTGCCAGCAGCGCGAGTAACAACCAGGCTCCGCTT.